This T cell receptor beta chain was identified during a study of blood T cell repertoires in COVID-19. Study background: The cDNA or gDNA used as material had been derived from T cells, B-cell-depleted T cells, or PBMCs.

Exposed volunteers were people who met a COVID-19 case within 2 weeks before study entry. Sequencing used immunoSEQ multiplex PCR; TCRdb keeps in-frame clones, though not all of them. The sample has about 430,000 clones; about 88% are singletons. The material sequenced was PBMCs or T cells enriched from blood (not recorded which). The receptor's source is a woman aged 18-29 years who had been exposed to COVID-19.

The CDR3 DNA reads TGCGCCAGCAGCCCACTACCGACAGGGGTAGGCTACACCTTC. This encodes CASSPLPTGVGYTF. V usage is TRBV5-1 and J usage is TRBJ1-2; 8 bases agree with TRBD1. With 4 bases clipped from V and 8 bases from J, the junction kept 10 bases outside the gene matches. Germline V gene sequence: CDR1 SGHRS, CDR2 YFSETQ. The CDR3 is made up of 14 amino acids.